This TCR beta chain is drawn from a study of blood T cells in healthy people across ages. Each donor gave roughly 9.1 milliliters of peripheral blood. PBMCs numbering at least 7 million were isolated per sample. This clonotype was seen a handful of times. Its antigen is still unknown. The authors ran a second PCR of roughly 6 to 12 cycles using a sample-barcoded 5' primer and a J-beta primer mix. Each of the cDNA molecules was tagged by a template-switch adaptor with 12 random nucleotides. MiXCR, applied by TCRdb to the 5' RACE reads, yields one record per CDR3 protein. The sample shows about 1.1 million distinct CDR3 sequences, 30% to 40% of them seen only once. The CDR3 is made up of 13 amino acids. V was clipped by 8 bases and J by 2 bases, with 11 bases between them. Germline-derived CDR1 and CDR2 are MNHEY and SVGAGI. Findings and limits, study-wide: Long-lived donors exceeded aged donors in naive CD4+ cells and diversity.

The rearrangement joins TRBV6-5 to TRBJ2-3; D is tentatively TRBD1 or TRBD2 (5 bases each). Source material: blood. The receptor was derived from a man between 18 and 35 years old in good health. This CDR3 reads CASRDLNTDTQYF. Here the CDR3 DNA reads TGTGCCAGCCGGGACCTGAACACAGATACGCAGTATTTT.